This entry describes one T cell receptor beta chain. Its antigen is unknown. The data stem from a study of cytomegalovirus exposure and HLA in healthy donors. V gave up 1 base and J gave up 8 bases; unmatched junction bases: 6. This CDR3 spans 15 amino acids. Germline values: CDR1 SGHTA, CDR2 FQGNSA. Points from the study as a whole: An Asian-associated ancestry cluster reportedly showed fewer N-insertions than the roughly 670-donor mean in a later analysis. HLA allele associations emerged for 15,000 to 20,000 TCR beta sequences in a later analysis, at 0.05 false discovery rate.

A multiplex PCR was run with 60 Vbeta primers and 13 Jbeta primers. The table came from immunoSEQ multiplex PCR; TCRdb's copy has only in-frame clones and leaves some out. The table records 140,000 to 150,000 clones, approximately 80% of them present only once. The TCR was taken from a male donor in good health and CMV-seronegative. The chain has TRBV7-2 and TRBJ1-5; 9 bases are a match to TRBD1. The sequencing input was PBMCs. CDR3 coding DNA: TGTGCCAGCAGCTTAGACAGGGGGCCAGGGAAGCCCCAGCATTTT. This sequence encodes CASSLDRGPGKPQHF.